Listed here is a single TCR beta chain. The antigen remains undetermined. This PCR relied on a set of 60 Vbeta primers and 13 Jbeta primers. Measured with immunoSEQ multiplex PCR; TCRdb has only the in-frame clones, and not every one. The table shows roughly 230,000 clones, with approximately 81% occurring only once. Germline loops: CDR1 SGHRS, CDR2 YFSETQ. Trimming shortened V by 3 bases and J by 2 bases, and 8 bases separated the two germline ends. This CDR3 spans 13 amino acids. The data derive from a study of cytomegalovirus exposure and HLA in healthy donors. Study-wide points: As a later analysis showed, a missense DCLRE1C variant was linked to trimming of TCR beta V- and J-genes. Using a false discovery rate of 0.05, a later analysis showed that some 16,000 TCR beta sequences were associated with HLA alleles.

Input material: PBMCs. This sequence was found in a girl aged 2-10 years in good health and CMV-seronegative. The rearrangement joins TRBV5-1 to TRBJ1-1; D call uncertain. CDR3 region: CASSWETNTEAFF. DNA for the CDR3: TGCGCCAGCAGCTGGGAGACAAACACTGAAGCTTTCTTT.